Following are 11 T cell receptor beta chains from one sample sequenced in a study of shared clonotypes between healthy human individuals. The repertoire was sequenced with immunoSEQ multiplex PCR; TCRdb's copy has only in-frame clones and lacks some. The sample yields more than 2,000,000 clones, more than 80% seen once. Specimen: naive CD4+ T cells from PBMCs. Subset in this sample: CD45RA+ positively selected. All receptors derive from a man aged 18 to 30 in good health. Some clones in this sample may be carry-over from other donors' samples.

DNA for the CDR3: TGTGCCAGCAGTGAAGCGCTTACGAGGCAGGGGCAAACCTATGGCTACACCTTC. This translates into CASSEALTRQGQTYGYTF. J is TRBJ1-2 and V is TRBV2, with a weak D call TRBD1 (6 bases). In germline, CDR1 is SNHLY, CDR2 FYNNEI. V lost 0 bases, J lost 4 bases, and 21 bases lay in between. The CDR3 covers 18 residues.

The V gene is TRBV7-2, the J gene TRBJ1-1; D ambiguous. The CDR3 totals 14 residues. V was shortened by 6 bases and J by 6 bases, with 17 bases between the two germline ends. Germline V gene sequence: CDR1 SGHTA, CDR2 FQGNSA. CDR3 bases: TGTGCCAGCAGGCGGACCCATGAACGGCCTGAAGCTTTCTTT. Amino acid sequence: CASRRTHERPEAFF.

The chain joins TRBV6-5 to TRBJ1-1; D possibly corresponds to TRBD1 (5 bases). The CDR3 contains 13 residues. Looked up from germline, CDR1 is MNHEY and CDR2 is SVGAGI. V lost 5 bases, J lost 10 bases, and 17 bases lay in between. The CDR3 loop is CASSLEMQGVAFF. DNA for the CDR3: TGTGCCAGCAGTCTTGAAATGCAGGGTGTAGCTTTCTTT.

The V call is TRBV19, the J call TRBJ1-5; a weak D match, TRBD1 (5 bases). Per germline, CDR1 LNHDA and CDR2 SQIVND (reference sequence). V was clipped by 8 bases and J by 1 base, with 15 bases between them. The CDR3 extends over 15 amino acids. For the CDR3, the DNA is TGTGCCAGTTGCAGCGGGGGATCGAGCAATCAGCCCCAGCATTTT. It yields the protein CASCSGGSSNQPQHF.

The chain uses TRBV2 and TRBJ2-7; possibly TRBD1 for D (5 bases). This CDR3 is 13 amino acids long. With 5 bases removed from V and 2 bases from J, the gap between germline ends came to 10 bases. In germline, CDR1 is SNHLY, CDR2 FYNNEI. CDR3: CASSPDSTYEQYF. The CDR3 DNA reads TGTGCCAGCAGTCCCGACAGTACCTACGAGCAGTACTTC.

The CDR3 DNA is TGTGCCAGCAGTTATCCGACAGGAGGGTCCCACGAGCAGTACTTC. Encoded protein: CASSYPTGGSHEQYF. The chain has TRBV6-5 and TRBJ2-7; the D call may be TRBD1 or TRBD2 (6 bases each). V lost 3 bases and J lost 5, with 17 bases in between. This CDR3 region has 15 residues. CDR1 and CDR2 from the germline V gene are MNHEY and SVGAGI.

CDR3 sequence: CASSSTTTNEKLFF. CDR3 in DNA: TGTGCCAGCAGTTCCACAACAACTAATGAAAAACTGTTTTTT. The V call is TRBV6-5, the J call TRBJ1-4; D gene ambiguous. The ends were cut back, 4 bases at V and 0 bases at J, with 6 bases in the middle. This CDR3 has 14 residues. Germline CDR1 reads MNHEY; CDR2 reads SVGAGI.

In its sample, this clone was seen once. The V call is TRBV15, the J call TRBJ1-2, with 9 nucleotides matching TRBD1. This CDR3 is 16 amino acids long. Germline CDR1 LNHNV, CDR2 YYDKDF (reference sequence). V was pared by 4 bases and J by 2 bases, with 8 bases of the junction left unmatched. The CDR3 DNA reads as TGTGCCACCAGCACAGCCGGGACAGGGAAAAACTATGGCTACACCTTC. Translated: CATSTAGTGKNYGYTF.

This clone has only one observation. The chain carries TRBV14 and TRBJ1-2; D unresolved. Germline V gives CDR1 SGHDN, CDR2 FVKESK. The V end was cut by 1 base, the J end by 5 bases, with 8 bases between. This CDR3 has 13 residues. CDR3 residues: CASSQAVGYGYTF. The CDR3 bases are TGTGCCAGCAGCCAAGCAGTGGGGTATGGCTACACCTTC.

This clone has a handful of counts. This sequence joins TRBV30 and TRBJ1-1; unclear D gene. The germline V gene has CDR1 GTSNPN and CDR2 SVGIG (reference sequence). The CDR3 is 15 residues long. V was trimmed by 2 bases and J by 0 bases, leaving 13 bases between them. The CDR3 coding sequence is TGTGCCTGGAGTAGTGCGGCCGGGATGAACACTGAAGCTTTCTTT. Translating gives CAWSSAAGMNTEAFF.

This sequence joins TRBV5-1 and TRBJ2-7; D unresolved. The V gene lost 2 bases and the J gene lost 2 bases, with 8 bases spanning the gap. This CDR3 comprises 13 residues. Looked up from germline, CDR1 is SGHRS and CDR2 is YFSETQ. CDR3 amino acids: CASSFDGAYEQYF. In DNA, the CDR3 is TGCGCCAGCAGCTTCGACGGAGCCTACGAGCAGTACTTC.